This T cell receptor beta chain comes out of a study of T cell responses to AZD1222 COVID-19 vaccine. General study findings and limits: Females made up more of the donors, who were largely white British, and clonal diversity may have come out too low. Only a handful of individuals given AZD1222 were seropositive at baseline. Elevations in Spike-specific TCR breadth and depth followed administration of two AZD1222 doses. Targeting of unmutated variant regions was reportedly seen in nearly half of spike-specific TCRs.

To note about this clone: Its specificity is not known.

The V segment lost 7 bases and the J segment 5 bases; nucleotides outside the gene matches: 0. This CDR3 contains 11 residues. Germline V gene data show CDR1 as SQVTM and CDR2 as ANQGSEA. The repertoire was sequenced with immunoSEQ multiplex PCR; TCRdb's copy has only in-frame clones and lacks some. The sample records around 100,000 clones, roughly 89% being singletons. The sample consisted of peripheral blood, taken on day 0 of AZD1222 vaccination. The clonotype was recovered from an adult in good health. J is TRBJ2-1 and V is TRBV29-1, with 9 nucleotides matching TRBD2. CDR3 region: CSGTSDNEQFF. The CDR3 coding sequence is TGCAGCGGGACTAGCGACAATGAGCAGTTCTTC.